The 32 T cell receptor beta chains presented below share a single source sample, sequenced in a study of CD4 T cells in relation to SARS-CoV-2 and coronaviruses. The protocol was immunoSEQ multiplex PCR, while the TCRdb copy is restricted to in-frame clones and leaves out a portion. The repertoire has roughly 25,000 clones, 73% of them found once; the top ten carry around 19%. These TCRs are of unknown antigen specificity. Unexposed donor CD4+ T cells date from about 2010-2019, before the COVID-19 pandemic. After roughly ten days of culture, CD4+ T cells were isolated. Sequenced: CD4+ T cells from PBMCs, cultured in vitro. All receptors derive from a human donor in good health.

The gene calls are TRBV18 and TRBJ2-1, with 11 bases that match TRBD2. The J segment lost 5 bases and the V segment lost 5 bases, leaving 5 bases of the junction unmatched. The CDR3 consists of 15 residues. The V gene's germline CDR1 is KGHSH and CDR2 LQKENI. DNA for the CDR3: TGTGCCAGCTCAACGACTAGCGGGACTCACAATGAGCAGTTCTTC. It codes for CASSTTSGTHNEQFF. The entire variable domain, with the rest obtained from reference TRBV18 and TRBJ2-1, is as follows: NAGVMQNPRHLVRRRGQEARLRCSPMKGHSHVYWYRQLPEEGLKFMVYLQKENIIDESGMPKERFSAEFPKEGPSILRIQQVVRGDSAAYFCASSTTSGTHNEQFFGPGTRLTVL.

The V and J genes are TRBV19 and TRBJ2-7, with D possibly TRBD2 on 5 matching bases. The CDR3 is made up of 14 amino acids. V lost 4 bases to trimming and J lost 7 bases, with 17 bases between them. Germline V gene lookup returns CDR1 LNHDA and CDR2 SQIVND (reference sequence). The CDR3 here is CASSTSGDPLEQYF. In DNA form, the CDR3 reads TGTGCCAGTAGTACCAGCGGAGACCCTCTGGAGCAGTACTTC.

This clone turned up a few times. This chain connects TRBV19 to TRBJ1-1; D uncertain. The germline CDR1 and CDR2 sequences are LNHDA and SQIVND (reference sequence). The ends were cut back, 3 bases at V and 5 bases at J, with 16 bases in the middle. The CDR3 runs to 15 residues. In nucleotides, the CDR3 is TGTGCCAGTAGTATTGGGTCTGGGGTTTGGACTGAAGCTTTCTTT. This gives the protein CASSIGSGVWTEAFF.

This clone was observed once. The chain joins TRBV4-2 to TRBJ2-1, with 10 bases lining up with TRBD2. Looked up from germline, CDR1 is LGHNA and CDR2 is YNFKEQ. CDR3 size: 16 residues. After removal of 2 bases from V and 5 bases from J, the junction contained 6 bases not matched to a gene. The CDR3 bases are TGTGCCAGCAGCCAATTGGGGGGACTAGCGAACAATGAGCAGTTCTTC. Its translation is CASSQLGGLANNEQFF.

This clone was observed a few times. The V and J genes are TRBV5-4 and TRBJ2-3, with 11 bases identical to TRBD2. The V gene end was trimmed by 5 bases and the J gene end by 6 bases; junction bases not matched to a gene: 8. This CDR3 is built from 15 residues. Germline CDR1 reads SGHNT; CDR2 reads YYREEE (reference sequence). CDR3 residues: CASSAGTSGYDTQYF. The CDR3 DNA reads TGTGCCAGCAGTGCCGGGACTAGCGGTTACGATACGCAGTATTTT.

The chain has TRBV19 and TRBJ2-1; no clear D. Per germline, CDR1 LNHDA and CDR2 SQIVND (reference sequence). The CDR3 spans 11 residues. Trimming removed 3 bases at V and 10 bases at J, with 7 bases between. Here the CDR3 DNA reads TGTGCCAGTAGTATCAGTCGAGAGCAGTTCTTC. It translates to CASSISREQFF.

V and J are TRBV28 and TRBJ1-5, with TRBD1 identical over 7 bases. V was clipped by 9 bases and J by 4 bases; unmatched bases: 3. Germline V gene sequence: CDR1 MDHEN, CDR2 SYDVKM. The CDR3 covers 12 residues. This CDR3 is CASGTANQPQHF. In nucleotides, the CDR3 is TGTGCCAGTGGGACAGCTAATCAGCCCCAGCATTTT.

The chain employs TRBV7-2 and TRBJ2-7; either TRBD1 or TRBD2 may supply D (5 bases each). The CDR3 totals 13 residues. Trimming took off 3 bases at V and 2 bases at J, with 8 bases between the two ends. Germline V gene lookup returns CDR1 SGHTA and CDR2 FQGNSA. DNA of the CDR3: TGTGCCAGCAGCTTTAGAGGGGCCTACGAGCAGTACTTC. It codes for CASSFRGAYEQYF.

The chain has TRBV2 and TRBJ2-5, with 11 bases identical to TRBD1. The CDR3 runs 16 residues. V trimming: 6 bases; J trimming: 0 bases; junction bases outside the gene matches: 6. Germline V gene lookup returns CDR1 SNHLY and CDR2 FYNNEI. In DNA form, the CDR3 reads TGTGCCAGCAGAACTGGGACAGGGGGGGACCAAGAGACCCAGTACTTC. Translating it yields CASRTGTGGDQETQYF.

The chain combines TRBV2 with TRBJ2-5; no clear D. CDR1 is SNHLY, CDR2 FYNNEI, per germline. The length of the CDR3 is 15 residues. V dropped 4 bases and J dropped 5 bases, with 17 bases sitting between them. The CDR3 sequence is CASSVLGSHGETQYF. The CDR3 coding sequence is TGTGCCAGCAGTGTATTGGGCAGCCACGGGGAGACCCAGTACTTC.

The CDR3 nucleotides read TGTGCCAGCGGCCTCTCCTCCTATGGCTACACCTTC. This sequence encodes CASGLSSYGYTF. The gene calls are TRBV28 and TRBJ1-2; D is uncertain. From germline, CDR1 is MDHEN and CDR2 SYDVKM. The CDR3 contains 12 residues. Trimming pared 8 bases from V and 4 bases from J, leaving 11 bases between.

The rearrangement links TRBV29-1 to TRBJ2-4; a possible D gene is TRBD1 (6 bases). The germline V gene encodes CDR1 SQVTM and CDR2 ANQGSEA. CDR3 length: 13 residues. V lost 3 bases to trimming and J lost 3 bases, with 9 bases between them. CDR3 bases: TGCAGCGTTGATGGCAGGGGCAAAAACATTCAGTACTTC. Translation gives CSVDGRGKNIQYF.

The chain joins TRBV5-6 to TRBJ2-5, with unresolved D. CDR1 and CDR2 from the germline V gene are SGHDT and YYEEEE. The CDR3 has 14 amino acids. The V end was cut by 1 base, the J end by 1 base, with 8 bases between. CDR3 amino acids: CASSLSGSQETQYF. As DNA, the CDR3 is TGTGCCAGCAGCTTGTCTGGCAGCCAAGAGACCCAGTACTTC.

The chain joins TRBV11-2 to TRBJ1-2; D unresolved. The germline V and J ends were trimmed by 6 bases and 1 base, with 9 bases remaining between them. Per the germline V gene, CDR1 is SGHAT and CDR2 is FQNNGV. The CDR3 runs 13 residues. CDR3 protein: CASRKTDNYGYTF. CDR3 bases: TGTGCCAGCAGGAAAACAGATAACTATGGCTACACCTTC.

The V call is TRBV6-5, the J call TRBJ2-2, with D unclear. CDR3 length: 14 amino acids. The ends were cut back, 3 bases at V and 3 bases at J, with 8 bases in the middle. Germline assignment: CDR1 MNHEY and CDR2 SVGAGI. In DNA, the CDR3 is TGTGCCAGCAGTTATCACAGAGACACCGGGGAGCTGTTTTTT. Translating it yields CASSYHRDTGELFF.

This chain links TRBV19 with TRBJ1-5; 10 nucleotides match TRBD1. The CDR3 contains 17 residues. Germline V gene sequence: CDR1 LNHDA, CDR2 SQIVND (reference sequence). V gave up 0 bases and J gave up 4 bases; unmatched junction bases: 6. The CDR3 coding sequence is TGTGCCAGTAGTATAGACGCGATGGGACAGGGGAATCAGCCCCAGCATTTT. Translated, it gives CASSIDAMGQGNQPQHF. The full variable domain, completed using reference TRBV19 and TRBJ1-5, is DGGITQSPKYLFRKEGQNVTLSCEQNLNHDAMYWYRQDPGQGLRLIYYSQIVNDFQKGDIAEGYSVSREKKESFPLTVTSAQKNPTAFYLCASSIDAMGQGNQPQHFGDGTRLSIL.

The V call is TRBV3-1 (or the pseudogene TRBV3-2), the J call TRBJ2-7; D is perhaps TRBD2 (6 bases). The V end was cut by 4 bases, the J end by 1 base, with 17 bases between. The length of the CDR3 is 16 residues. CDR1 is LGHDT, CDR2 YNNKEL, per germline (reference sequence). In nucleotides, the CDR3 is TGTGCCAGCAGCCCATCCATCGCGGAGGGGTCCTACGAGCAGTACTTC. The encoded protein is CASSPSIAEGSYEQYF.

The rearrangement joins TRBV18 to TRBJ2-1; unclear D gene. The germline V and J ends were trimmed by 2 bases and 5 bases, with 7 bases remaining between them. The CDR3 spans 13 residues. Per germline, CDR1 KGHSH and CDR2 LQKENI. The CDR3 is CASSPYGDNEQFF. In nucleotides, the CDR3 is TGTGCCAGCTCACCATACGGAGACAATGAGCAGTTCTTC.

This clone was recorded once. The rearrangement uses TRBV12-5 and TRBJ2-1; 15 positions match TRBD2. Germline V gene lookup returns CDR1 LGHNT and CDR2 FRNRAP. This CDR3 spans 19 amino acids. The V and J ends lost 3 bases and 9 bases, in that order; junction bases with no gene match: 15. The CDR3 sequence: CASGLTRTSGRAGVLEQFF. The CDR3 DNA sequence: TGTGCTAGTGGTTTAACTCGGACTAGCGGGAGGGCTGGAGTTCTTGAGCAGTTCTTC.

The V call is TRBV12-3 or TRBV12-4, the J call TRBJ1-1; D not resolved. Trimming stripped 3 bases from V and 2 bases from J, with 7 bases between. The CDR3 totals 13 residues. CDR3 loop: CASSFWENTEAFF. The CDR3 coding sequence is TGTGCCAGCAGTTTTTGGGAAAACACTGAAGCTTTCTTT.

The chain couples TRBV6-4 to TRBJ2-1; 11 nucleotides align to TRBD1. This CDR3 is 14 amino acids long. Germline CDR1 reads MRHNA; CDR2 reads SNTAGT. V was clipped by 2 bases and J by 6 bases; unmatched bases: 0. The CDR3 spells CASSDGTGGNEQFF. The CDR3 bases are TGTGCCAGCAGTGACGGGACAGGGGGCAATGAGCAGTTCTTC.

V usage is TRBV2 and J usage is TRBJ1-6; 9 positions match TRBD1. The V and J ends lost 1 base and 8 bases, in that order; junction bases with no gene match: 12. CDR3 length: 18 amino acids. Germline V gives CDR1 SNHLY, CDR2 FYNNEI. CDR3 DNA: TGTGCCAGCAGTGAAGAGGGACAGGGTCTGGGGATTGATTCACCCCTCCACTTT. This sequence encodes CASSEEGQGLGIDSPLHF.

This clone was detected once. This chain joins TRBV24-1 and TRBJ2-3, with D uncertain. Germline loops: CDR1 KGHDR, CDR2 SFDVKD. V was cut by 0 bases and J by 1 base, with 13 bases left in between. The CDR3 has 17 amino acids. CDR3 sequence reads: CATSDLQERSGTDTQYF. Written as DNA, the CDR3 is TGTGCCACCAGTGATTTGCAGGAGCGATCTGGCACAGATACGCAGTATTTT.

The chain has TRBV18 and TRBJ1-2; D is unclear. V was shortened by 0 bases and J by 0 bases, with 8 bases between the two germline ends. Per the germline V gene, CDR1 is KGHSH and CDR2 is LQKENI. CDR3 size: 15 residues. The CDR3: CASSPPAGANYGYTF. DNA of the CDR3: TGTGCCAGCTCACCACCGGCAGGAGCTAACTATGGCTACACCTTC.

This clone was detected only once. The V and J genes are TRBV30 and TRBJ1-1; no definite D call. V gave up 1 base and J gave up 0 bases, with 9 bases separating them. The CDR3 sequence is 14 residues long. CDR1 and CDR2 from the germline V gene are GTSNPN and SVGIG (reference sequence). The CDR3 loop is CAWSAGRLNTEAFF. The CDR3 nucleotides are TGTGCCTGGAGTGCCGGCAGACTGAACACTGAAGCTTTCTTT.

The CDR3 protein is CALTGTEATNEKLFF. As DNA, the CDR3 is TGTGCCCTGACCGGGACAGAGGCAACTAATGAAAAACTGTTTTTT. The chain couples TRBV30 to TRBJ1-4; the match to TRBD1 covers 7 bases. CDR3 length equals 15 residues. Germline loops: CDR1 GTSNPN, CDR2 SVGIG (reference sequence). V gave up 8 bases and J gave up 0 bases; unmatched junction bases: 9.

This CDR3 reads CASSRTSGTDTQYF. The DNA of the CDR3 is TGTGCCAGCAGCCGGACTAGCGGGACAGATACGCAGTATTTT. The chain has TRBV7-3 and TRBJ2-3; TRBD2 matches 11 bases. V lost 5 bases, J lost 3 bases, and 1 base stayed unmatched. Germline V gene sequence: CDR1 SGHTA, CDR2 FQGTGA. The CDR3 is 14 residues long.

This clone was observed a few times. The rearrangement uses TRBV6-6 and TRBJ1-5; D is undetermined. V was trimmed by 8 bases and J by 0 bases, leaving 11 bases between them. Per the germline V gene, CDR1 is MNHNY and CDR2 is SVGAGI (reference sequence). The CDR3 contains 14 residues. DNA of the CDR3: TGTGCCAGCGCAACCGATTATAGCAATCAGCCCCAGCATTTT. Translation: CASATDYSNQPQHF.

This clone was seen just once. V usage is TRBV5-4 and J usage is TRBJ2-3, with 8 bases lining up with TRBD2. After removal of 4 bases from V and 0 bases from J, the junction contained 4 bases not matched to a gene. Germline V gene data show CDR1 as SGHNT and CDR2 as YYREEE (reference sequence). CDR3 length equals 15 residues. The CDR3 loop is CASSPLAGSTDTQYF. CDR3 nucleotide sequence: TGTGCCAGCAGCCCGTTAGCGGGGAGCACAGATACGCAGTATTTT.

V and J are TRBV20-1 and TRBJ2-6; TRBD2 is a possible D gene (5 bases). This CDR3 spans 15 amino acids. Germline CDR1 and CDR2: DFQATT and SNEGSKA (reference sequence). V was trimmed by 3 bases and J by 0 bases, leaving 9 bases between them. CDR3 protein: CSASLRGSGANVLTF. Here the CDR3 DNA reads TGCAGTGCTAGTTTACGGGGCTCTGGGGCCAACGTCCTGACTTTC.

The CDR3 reads CASSRGTADNEQFF. CDR3 nucleotides: TGTGCCAGCAGTCGCGGGACAGCTGACAATGAGCAGTTCTTC. This chain uses TRBV2 with TRBJ2-1; D might be TRBD1 (7 bases). Trimming shortened V by 5 bases and J by 5 bases, and 13 bases separated the two germline ends. The germline V gene has CDR1 SNHLY and CDR2 FYNNEI. The CDR3 spans 14 residues.

The CDR3 spells CATSDGTYNYGYTF. The CDR3 nucleotides read TGTGCCACCAGTGATGGGACTTACAACTATGGCTACACCTTC. V gene TRBV24-1 combines with J gene TRBJ1-2, with D maybe TRBD1 (5 bases). This CDR3 comprises 14 residues. Trimming cost V 3 bases and J 2 bases, with 9 bases left between them. Germline CDR1 is KGHDR and CDR2 is SFDVKD.